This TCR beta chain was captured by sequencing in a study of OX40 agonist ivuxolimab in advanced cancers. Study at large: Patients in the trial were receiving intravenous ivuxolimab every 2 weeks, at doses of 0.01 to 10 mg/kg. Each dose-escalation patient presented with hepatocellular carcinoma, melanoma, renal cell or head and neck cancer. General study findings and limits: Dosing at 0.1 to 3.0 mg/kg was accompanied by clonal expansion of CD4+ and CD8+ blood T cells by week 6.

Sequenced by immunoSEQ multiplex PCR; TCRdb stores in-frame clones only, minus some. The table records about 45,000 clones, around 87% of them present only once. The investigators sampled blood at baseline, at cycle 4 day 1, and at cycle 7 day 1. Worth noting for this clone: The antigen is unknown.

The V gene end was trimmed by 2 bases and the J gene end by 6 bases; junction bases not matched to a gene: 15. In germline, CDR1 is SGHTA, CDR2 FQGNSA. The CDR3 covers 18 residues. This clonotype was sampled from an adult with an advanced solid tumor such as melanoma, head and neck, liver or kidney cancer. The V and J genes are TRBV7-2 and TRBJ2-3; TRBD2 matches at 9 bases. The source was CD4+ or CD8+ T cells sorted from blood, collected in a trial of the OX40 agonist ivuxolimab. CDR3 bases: TGTGCCAGCAGCTTAACCCGACTAGCGGCGGAGGGGCTCGATACGCAGTATTTT. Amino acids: CASSLTRLAAEGLDTQYF. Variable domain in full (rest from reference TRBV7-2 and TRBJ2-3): GAGVSQSPSNKVTEKGKDVELRCDPISGHTALYWYRQSLGQGLEFLIYFQGNSAPDKSGLPSDRFSAERTGGSVSTLTIQRTQQEDSAVYLCASSLTRLAAEGLDTQYFGPGTRLTVL.